This T cell receptor (beta chain) is drawn from a study of T-cell memory formation after mild COVID-19. After removal of 5 bases from V and 1 base from J, the junction contained 6 bases not matched to a gene. Germline lookup yields CDR1 MNHEY and CDR2 SVGEGT. The CDR3 has 17 residues. MiXCR was run by TCRdb on the 5' RACE reads, yielding one entry per CDR3 protein. The sample comprises a few hundred thousand distinct CDR3 sequences, around 17% of which are singletons, and more than 20% rests with the top ten. This chain joins TRBV6-2 or TRBV6-3 and TRBJ2-5, with 14 bases identical to TRBD2. This receptor was identified in a man aged 18 to 29 who had mild COVID-19 (a few samples of this study predate the infection). Cell type and time point are not known. Sequencing was done on a sample of PBMCs or a T cell subset sorted from them (not recorded which). The CDR3 bases are TGTGCCAGCAGTCCTTGGACTAGCGGGGGGATCCAAGAGACCCAGTACTTC. This sequence encodes CASSPWTSGGIQETQYF.